The following is a TCR beta chain sequence with its context. The antigen remains undetermined. cDNA serving as the sequencing template came from extracted, reverse transcribed RNA. Libraries were prepared by immunoSEQ multiplex PCR; TCRdb keeps only in-frame clonotypes and omits some of them. The sample lists around 110,000 clones, roughly 55% occurring once. The data belong to a study of CD8+ T cells in alopecia areata. The overall study: Tofacitinib exposure lasted 6 to 18 months, followed by 6 months off drug. The study, taken as a whole, reports: A great number of expanded lesional clones endured in scalp and blood during tofacitinib.

Regarding treatment: oral pan-JAK inhibitor, 5-10 mg twice daily. Punch biopsies of lesional scalp, plus peripheral blood, were taken from alopecia areata patients. CDR1 is SQVTM, CDR2 ANQGSEA, per germline. CDR3 length: 10 residues. The V gene lost 0 bases and the J gene lost 6 bases, with 3 bases spanning the gap. This chain joins TRBV29-1 and TRBJ2-7; D unclear. The origin of this receptor is a human donor with alopecia areata. The material was CD8+ T cells sorted from blood, obtained at week 24, from a patient treated with tofacitinib. CDR3 sequence (DNA): TGCAGCGTTGAAGAGGGCGAGCAGTACTTC. This translates into CSVEEGEQYF.